The 7 T cell receptor beta chains below were found in one sample sequenced in a study of preoperative IRX-2 immunotherapy in early breast cancer. Described treatment: preoperative locoregional IRX-2 cytokine immunotherapy. The table came from immunoSEQ multiplex PCR; TCRdb's copy has only in-frame clones and leaves some out. The table includes around 25,000 clones, roughly 80% detected once. Here the sequenced sample was lymph node tissue, taken after IRX-2 immunotherapy. The source is a human donor with breast cancer.

This clone appeared a single time. The rearrangement joins TRBV6-8 to TRBJ2-7, with TRBD1 matching over 7 bases. The trim removed 6 bases at V and 5 bases at J, leaving 7 bases unmatched. Germline CDR1 reads MNHGY; CDR2 reads SAAAGT. This CDR3 has 13 amino acids. The CDR3 coding sequence is TGTGCCAGCAGGCCACAGGGGATCCACGAGCAGTACTTC. Protein sequence: CASRPQGIHEQYF.

This clone was found once. The gene calls are TRBV11-3 and TRBJ2-7; D ambiguous. This CDR3 contains 15 residues. Per germline, CDR1 SGHNT and CDR2 YENEEA. With 4 bases removed from V and 0 bases from J, the gap between germline ends came to 13 bases. CDR3 residues: CASSSPGRSSYEQYF. CDR3 sequence (DNA): TGTGCCAGCAGCTCCCCCGGGCGGAGCTCCTACGAGCAGTACTTC.

The chain combines TRBV7-7 with TRBJ2-7; 7 nucleotides match TRBD2. Trimming took 0 bases from V and 3 from J; bases not matched to a gene: 23. Germline values: CDR1 SSHAT, CDR2 FNYEAQ (reference sequence). CDR3 size: 21 residues. The CDR3 nucleotides are TGTGCCAGCAGCTTAGCTCCGCCCTCAATCAGCTACACTAGCGAGAACTACGAGCAGTACTTC. Its translation is CASSLAPPSISYTSENYEQYF.

V usage is TRBV7-8 and J usage is TRBJ1-1; D is unresolved. Germline V gene lookup returns CDR1 SGHVS and CDR2 FQNEAQ. Trimming took off 4 bases at V and 1 base at J, with 7 bases between the two ends. CDR3 size: 13 residues. CDR3 coding DNA: TGTGCCAGCAGCTCAGGAGGGAACACTGAAGCTTTCTTT. Translation: CASSSGGNTEAFF.

The chain is built from TRBV28 and TRBJ2-3; D call uncertain. The CDR3 has 12 amino acids. Looked up from germline, CDR1 is MDHEN and CDR2 is SYDVKM. Trimming stripped 8 bases from V and 0 bases from J, with 6 bases between. CDR3 coding DNA: TGTGCCAGCGATCCTAGCACAGATACGCAGTATTTT. Its translation: CASDPSTDTQYF.

The chain has TRBV6-8 and TRBJ2-6, with D possibly matching TRBD1 (5 bases). The germline CDR1 and CDR2 sequences are MNHGY and SAAAGT. The CDR3 is 18 amino acids. V was trimmed by 0 bases and J by 0 bases, leaving 12 bases between them. CDR3 DNA: TGTGCCAGCAGTTACTCGGGCAGGGCAATCTCTGGGGCCAACGTCCTGACTTTC. It yields the protein CASSYSGRAISGANVLTF.

The rearrangement joins TRBV7-1 to TRBJ1-1; D is ambiguous. TRBV7-1 is an ORF, and what it does is uncertain. With 5 bases removed from V and 10 bases from J, the gap between germline ends came to 17 bases. This CDR3 is 13 amino acids long. The CDR3 sequence is CASSPPGDMVAFF. The CDR3 region has the DNA TGTGCCAGCAGCCCCCCCGGGGATATGGTAGCTTTCTTT.